The source of this T cell receptor beta chain is a study of T cells in Graves' hyperthyroidism and ophthalmopathy. A NOSPECS grade of at least 4, a Clinical Activity Score of at least 3 and duration under 3 months were recorded in ophthalmopathy patients. TCR beta CDR3 regions were amplified from RNA transcripts. During a first-round RT-PCR of the TCR CDR3, the HTBI primer set was used. TCRdb re-derived calls from the multiplex PCR reads in MiXCR, one entry per CDR3 protein. The repertoire has more than 350,000 distinct CDR3 sequences, 13% to 15% of them found once; the top ten carry roughly 19%. The table lists this clonotype with many counts. What it recognizes is unknown. The study's findings and limits: Before onset, by a median of around six months, the model predicted ophthalmopathy.

The CDR3 is 14 amino acids. Germline V CDR1 and CDR2: LGHDT, YNNKEL (reference sequence). V lost 1 base, J lost 5 bases, and 12 bases lay in between. The sequencing input was blood. The source is a woman aged 55-69 years with Graves' ophthalmopathy. The V gene is TRBV3-1, the J gene TRBJ2-7; the D gene is possibly TRBD1 (5 bases). The CDR3 DNA reads TGTGCCAGCAGCCAAGGGGGCCTGGACCACGAGCAGTACTTC. It codes for CASSQGGLDHEQYF.